This entry concerns a single T cell receptor beta chain. Sequencing was performed with immunoSEQ multiplex PCR; in TCRdb, only in-frame clones are kept and a portion is missing. The table lists 98,000 or so clones, approximately 95% of them singletons. This sample was included in a study of technical replicates of blood from several donors. Sequencing was done on a sample of T cells isolated from PBMCs. The receptor was derived from a human donor in good health.

CDR3 sequence: CASSIGGTSSEQFF. CDR3 DNA: TGTGCCAGTAGTATAGGTGGGACTAGTAGTGAGCAGTTCTTC. This chain connects TRBV19 to TRBJ2-1; 8 positions match TRBD2. The CDR3 extends over 14 amino acids. Germline CDR1 reads LNHDA; CDR2 reads SQIVND (reference sequence). The trim removed 1 base at V and 9 bases at J, leaving 5 bases unmatched. The complete variable domain, with remaining parts taken from reference TRBV19 and TRBJ2-1, reads DGGITQSPKYLFRKEGQNVTLSCEQNLNHDAMYWYRQDPGQGLRLIYYSQIVNDFQKGDIAEGYSVSREKKESFPLTVTSAQKNPTAFYLCASSIGGTSSEQFFGPGTRLTVL.